This is a list of T cell receptor beta chains from one sample in a study of T cell repertoires in cytomegalovirus infection. Their target antigens are unknown. TCRdb processed the reads anew with MiXCR; each CDR3 protein has one entry. The table lists approximately 120,000 distinct CDR3 sequences, 32% of them singletons. The specimen comprised CD8+ T cells from cultured PBMCs, sampled from culture after CMV antigen stimulation. These receptors were taken from a human donor in good health (CMV status not recorded). Some clones in this sample may be carry-over from other donors' samples. The conserved cysteine and the conserved F or W are not part of the CDR3 here.

>TRBJ1-4|TRBV5-5
ASSLEHPVRTQV
>TRBJ1-2|TRBV5-8
ASSLLDTEFGYGYT
>TRBJ1-2|TRBV12-5
ASGLAPGWDGYT
>TRBJ2-7|TRBV27
ASSESDSSSYEQY
>TRBJ2-1|TRBV5-1
ASSLGFGGSSYNEQF
>TRBJ1-2|TRBV6-1
ASTHGDRRPSYGYT
>TRBJ2-5|TRBV2
ASSTPGTGGGTQY
>TRBJ2-7|TRBV7-2
ASSLEGGRAYEQY
>TRBJ2-1|TRBV12-3/TRBV12-4
ASSFGTGGGQF
>TRBJ1-4|TRBV12-3/TRBV12-4
ASSFGRTNEKLF
>TRBJ2-7|TRBV6-2/TRBV6-3
ASSGAGGPYEQY
>TRBJ1-5|TRBV12-3/TRBV12-4
ASSLGEGNQPQH
>TRBJ1-1|TRBV7-3
ASSSGTGGVRAKDTEAF
>TRBJ2-5|TRBV3-1
ASSQVRRGGLETQY
>TRBJ1-4|TRBV12-3/TRBV12-4
ASSLVNEKLF
>TRBJ1-1|TRBV6-4
ASSDGGSNTEAF
>TRBJ2-7|TRBV19
ASSQAWGQGAYEQY
>TRBJ2-7|TRBV6-1
ASSEAGQENEQY
>TRBJ2-1|TRBV2
ASSHGLAGSSYNEQF
>TRBJ2-1|TRBV7-2
ASSPPGRDLNEQF
>TRBJ1-6|TRBV25-1
ASRQSSYNSPLH
>TRBJ1-6|TRBV7-2
ASSFSMGRTNSPLH
>TRBJ2-2|TRBV28
ASISNGGAPGELF
>TRBJ2-3|TRBV7-2
ASSLGSGGVTDTQY
>TRBJ2-1|TRBV7-8
ASSSTSGVGNEQF
>TRBJ1-4|TRBV4-1
ASSPRLVNSLNEKLF